A single sample gave rise to the 32 T cell receptor beta chains below, sequenced in a study of blood T cells in healthy people across ages. The authors ran a second PCR of 7 to 11 cycles using a sample-barcoded 5' primer and a J-beta primer mix. TCRdb ran MiXCR on the 5' RACE reads and lists one entry per CDR3 protein. The top ten clones hold less than 20% of a sample with some 710,000 distinct CDR3 sequences, about 42% of them seen once. Sequenced sample: blood. The receptors come from a man older than 75 in good health.

The chain carries TRBV11-3 and TRBJ2-1; 10 nucleotides agree with TRBD2. Looked up from germline, CDR1 is SGHNT and CDR2 is YENEEA. The CDR3 totals 18 residues. V was clipped by 2 bases and J by 8 bases; unmatched bases: 15. The CDR3 protein is CASSLSWTSGGTADEQFF. DNA of the CDR3: TGTGCCAGCAGCTTAAGTTGGACTAGCGGTGGAACCGCGGATGAGCAGTTCTTC.

This clonotype appeared a few times. The gene calls are TRBV28 and TRBJ2-3; TRBD1 matches at 8 bases. The CDR3 totals 13 residues. Unmatched junction bases numbered 5, after V lost 8 bases and J lost 4 bases. Germline CDR1 MDHEN, CDR2 SYDVKM. The CDR3 is CASGQGVSDTQYF. The CDR3 coding sequence is TGTGCCAGCGGACAGGGAGTATCAGATACGCAGTATTTT. The full variable domain, with the rest looked up from reference TRBV28 and TRBJ2-3, is DVKVTQSSRYLVKRTGEKVFLECVQDMDHENMFWYRQDPGLGLRLIYFSYDVKMKEKGDIPEGYSVSREKKERFSLILESASTNQTSMYLCASGQGVSDTQYFGPGTRLTVL.

The rearrangement uses TRBV6-6 and TRBJ2-1; perhaps D is TRBD1 or TRBD2 (5 bases each). V dropped 5 bases and J dropped 6 bases, with 14 bases sitting between them. The CDR3 consists of 14 residues. Germline CDR1 reads MNHNY; CDR2 reads SVGAGI (reference sequence). The CDR3 here is CASSAWDGLNEQFF. The CDR3 region has the DNA TGTGCCAGCAGTGCCTGGGACGGCCTCAATGAGCAGTTCTTC.

The chain carries TRBV7-3 and TRBJ2-5, with 10 bases lining up with TRBD2. Germline trimming cut 5 bases from V and 5 bases from J; bases unmatched to any gene: 8. The germline V gene has CDR1 SGHTA and CDR2 FQGTGA. The CDR3 spans 15 residues. The CDR3 protein is CASSMNSGRHETQYF. The CDR3 nucleotides read TGTGCCAGCAGCATGAATAGCGGGAGGCATGAGACCCAGTACTTC.

At least ten counts were recorded for this clonotype. The CDR3 spells CASSQGQNNEQFF. The CDR3 DNA reads TGTGCCAGCAGCCAGGGACAGAACAATGAGCAGTTCTTC. The chain has TRBV13 and TRBJ2-1; TRBD1 matches at 7 bases. With 5 bases clipped from V and 5 bases from J, the junction kept 3 bases outside the gene matches. This CDR3 has 13 amino acids. The V gene's germline CDR1 is PRHDT and CDR2 FYEKMQ (reference sequence).

This clonotype came up many times. The chain recombines TRBV30 with TRBJ1-2; D ambiguous. This CDR3 comprises 14 residues. V was cut by 5 bases and J by 8 bases, with 21 bases left in between. Germline V lookup: CDR1 GTSNPN, CDR2 SVGIG (reference sequence). The CDR3 region is CAWEKRGGSGGYTF. The CDR3, as DNA: TGTGCCTGGGAGAAGAGAGGAGGATCGGGAGGCTACACCTTC.

This clonotype has more than one count but fewer than ten. This chain joins TRBV7-3 and TRBJ2-5; D not certain. V shed 0 bases and J shed 11 bases, with 16 bases lying between them. This CDR3 spans 14 amino acids. The germline V gene encodes CDR1 SGHTA and CDR2 FQGTGA. CDR3 in DNA: TGTGCCAGCAGCTTAACGATGTCCCAGAATGAGCAGTACTTC. Protein: CASSLTMSQNEQYF.

This clonotype has more than one count but fewer than ten. The chain's CDR3 is CASSNELYQAFF. Written as DNA, the CDR3 is TGTGCCAGCAGCAATGAACTCTATCAAGCTTTCTTT. This rearrangement joins TRBV12-3 or TRBV12-4 to TRBJ1-1; D not resolved. The V end lost 6 bases, the J end lost 9 bases, and 14 bases lay between the germline ends. The CDR3 consists of 12 residues.

V is TRBV10-3 and J is TRBJ1-2; D is possibly TRBD1 (6 bases). The ends were cut back, 2 bases at V and 6 bases at J, with 13 bases in the middle. The germline V gene has CDR1 ENHRY and CDR2 SYGVKD. The CDR3 loop spans 14 amino acids. In DNA, the CDR3 is TGTGCCATCAGTGAGAGGGCAGGGGATGATGGCTACACCTTC. Translating it yields CAISERAGDDGYTF.

To note about this clonotype: A much bigger clone sits one base away, suggesting this may be a read error. The V and J genes are TRBV7-9 and TRBJ2-3, with D unclear. V was pared by 4 bases and J by 4 bases, with 9 bases between. Germline assignment: CDR1 SEHNR and CDR2 FQNEAQ (reference sequence). The CDR3 is 13 amino acids. Written as DNA, the CDR3 is TGTGCCAGCAGCTCCCCAAGGCCAGATACGCAGTATTTT. Its protein product is CASSSPRPDTQYF.

This clonotype was seen a few times. The gene calls are TRBV6-6 and TRBJ2-3, with 9 positions matching TRBD2. This CDR3 is 13 amino acids long. Germline CDR1 is MNHNY and CDR2 is SVGAGI (reference sequence). V dropped 4 bases and J dropped 10; count of bases not matched to a gene: 6. The CDR3 region has the DNA TGTGCCAGCAGTTCTAGCGGGATCCCTGCGCAGTATTTT. Encoded protein: CASSSSGIPAQYF.

V usage is TRBV4-1 and J usage is TRBJ2-1, with 8 bases identical to TRBD2. Germline V gene data show CDR1 as MGHRA and CDR2 as YSYEKL. V was pared by 1 base and J by 0 bases, with 17 bases of the junction left unmatched. CDR3 size: 21 residues. CDR3 sequence (DNA): TGCGCCAGCAGCCAAGCAGGACGGTCTCTAGCGGGTATCAGCTCCTACAATGAGCAGTTCTTC. This gives the protein CASSQAGRSLAGISSYNEQFF.

The rearrangement uses TRBV4-3 and TRBJ2-4, with 11 bases fitting TRBD2. TRBJ2-7 explains the end of the DNA better; the J call may be wrong. There are 16 residues in the CDR3. CDR1 is LGHNA, CDR2 YSLEER, per germline. The CDR3 DNA follows: TGCGCCAGCAGCCAAGGGGCCGGGACTAGCGGCTACGAGCAGTACTTC. Its translation is CASSQGAGTSGYEQYF.

The V call is TRBV5-1, the J call TRBJ1-4; no reliable D call. Trimming removed 5 bases at V and 4 bases at J, with 9 bases between. This CDR3 region has 13 residues. Germline V gene data show CDR1 as SGHRS and CDR2 as YFSETQ. For the CDR3, the DNA is TGCGCCAGCAGTTATGGACTTAATGAAAAACTGTTTTTT. Protein product: CASSYGLNEKLFF.

This clonotype was counted only a few times. This CDR3 reads CSVGVNQETQYF. CDR3 bases: TGCAGCGTTGGTGTTAACCAAGAGACCCAGTACTTC. The V and J genes are TRBV29-1 and TRBJ2-5; D not resolved. The V gene lost 4 bases and the J gene lost 0 bases, with 6 bases spanning the gap. The germline V gene has CDR1 SQVTM and CDR2 ANQGSEA. CDR3 length: 12 residues.

The rearrangement links TRBV9 to TRBJ2-1, with 11 nucleotides matching TRBD2. Germline assignment: CDR1 SGDLS and CDR2 YYNGEE. The CDR3 length is 15 residues. The V and J ends lost 1 base and 5 bases, in that order; junction bases with no gene match: 2. Here the CDR3 DNA reads TGTGCCAGCAGCGTAAAACTAGCGGGAGACAATGAGCAGTTCTTC. It codes for CASSVKLAGDNEQFF.

The rearrangement links TRBV6-5 to TRBJ1-5; a weak D match, TRBD1 (5 bases). Between the trimmed V and J ends, which lost 0 bases and 6 bases, there was a span of 15 bases. The CDR3 is 16 residues long. In germline, CDR1 is MNHEY, CDR2 SVGAGI. The CDR3 DNA follows: TGTGCCAGCAGTTACTCGATGGGGCAGTTCAGTCAGCCCCAGCATTTT. It codes for CASSYSMGQFSQPQHF.

This clonotype was seen repeatedly, ten times or more. V is TRBV7-9 and J is TRBJ2-7; D is perhaps TRBD2 (5 bases). This CDR3 comprises 15 residues. The V gene's germline CDR1 is SEHNR and CDR2 FQNEAQ (reference sequence). The V end lost 5 bases, the J end lost 5 bases, and 19 bases lay between the germline ends. The CDR3 protein is CASSPSTSPRDEQYF. Here the CDR3 DNA reads TGTGCCAGCAGCCCATCAACTAGTCCGCGGGACGAGCAGTACTTC.

This clonotype was detected a few times. With a much larger clone just one base away, this may be a read error. The chain combines TRBV16 with TRBJ2-1, with 11 bases identical to TRBD2. The CDR3 sequence is 15 residues long. Germline V gene lookup returns CDR1 KGHSY and CDR2 FQNENV. CDR3 protein: CTSSQWASGRNEQFF. The CDR3 DNA is TGTACCAGCAGCCAATGGGCTAGCGGGAGGAATGAGCAGTTCTTC.

The V gene is TRBV7-9, the J gene TRBJ2-5; 7 nucleotides match TRBD2. Trimming took 3 bases from V and 11 from J; bases not matched to a gene: 18. Germline V gene lookup returns CDR1 SEHNR and CDR2 FQNEAQ (reference sequence). This CDR3 is built from 16 residues. CDR3 DNA: TGTGCCAGCAGCTTTCTTGCGCGGGAGATTCCCCATGAGCAGTACTTC. This translates into CASSFLAREIPHEQYF. Full variable domain (missing parts from reference TRBV7-9 and TRBJ2-5): DTGVSQNPRHKITKRGQNVTFRCDPISEHNRLYWYRQTLGQGPEFLTYFQNEAQLEKSRLLSDRFSAERPKGSFSTLEIQRTEQGDSAMYLCASSFLAREIPHEQYFGPGTRLLVL.

This clonotype has at least ten counts. A much larger clone lies one base from this, so it may be a read error. The V call is TRBV2, the J call TRBJ2-1; D possibly corresponds to TRBD2 (6 bases). This CDR3 has 16 amino acids. V dropped 4 bases and J dropped 8 bases, with 21 bases sitting between them. CDR1 is SNHLY, CDR2 FYNNEI, per germline. The chain's CDR3 is CASSGGTRSVEDEQFF. Here the CDR3 DNA reads TGTGCCAGCAGTGGAGGGACTCGTAGCGTGGAAGATGAGCAGTTCTTC.

The chain uses TRBV28 and TRBJ2-3; D gene ambiguous. Germline assignment: CDR1 MDHEN and CDR2 SYDVKM. The V end lost 6 bases, the J end lost 4 bases, and 11 bases lay between the germline ends. This CDR3 spans 13 amino acids. CDR3 loop: CASRSRKADTQYF. CDR3 nucleotide sequence: TGTGCCAGCAGATCAAGAAAGGCAGATACGCAGTATTTT.

Ten or more counts support this clonotype. The chain is built from TRBV29-1 and TRBJ2-1; TRBD2 aligns across 8 bases. The ends lost 7 bases at V and 4 bases at J; junction bases unmatched: 12. This CDR3 has 15 amino acids. Germline V gene lookup returns CDR1 SQVTM and CDR2 ANQGSEA. The CDR3 loop reads CSADLAGGVYNEQFF. CDR3 coding DNA: TGCAGCGCAGACCTAGCGGGCGGGGTTTACAATGAGCAGTTCTTC.

The genes are TRBV7-2 and TRBJ2-3, with TRBD2 matching over 8 bases. CDR3 length: 16 residues. After removal of 1 base from V and 2 bases from J, the junction contained 5 bases not matched to a gene. Looked up from germline, CDR1 is SGHTA and CDR2 is FQGNSA. The DNA for the CDR3 is TGTGCCAGCAGCTTAGATCGGGGGGGCCTCACAGATACGCAGTATTTT. Translated: CASSLDRGGLTDTQYF.

The chain joins TRBV7-9 to TRBJ1-1; 10 bases align to TRBD1. In germline, CDR1 is SEHNR, CDR2 FQNEAQ (reference sequence). The junction had 9 bases not matched to a gene; V was cut back by 5 bases and J by 12 bases. The CDR3 runs 13 residues. The CDR3 loop is CASSVRGQGYPFF. In nucleotides, the CDR3 is TGTGCCAGCAGCGTAAGGGGACAGGGGTATCCTTTCTTT.

The CDR3 is CASNFVSSGNEQFF. CDR3 nucleotide sequence: TGTGCCAGCAACTTTGTGAGTAGCGGGAATGAGCAGTTCTTC. The chain links TRBV5-4 to TRBJ2-1; 7 nucleotides align to TRBD2. The CDR3 is made up of 14 amino acids. V shed 6 bases, J shed 7 bases, and the junction held 10 bases outside the gene matches. Germline values: CDR1 SGHNT, CDR2 YYREEE (reference sequence).

This chain connects TRBV5-5 to TRBJ1-3; weak D call: TRBD1 (5 bases). CDR1 and CDR2 from the germline V gene are SGHKS and YYEKEE (reference sequence). V lost 2 bases and J lost 4, with 13 bases in between. The CDR3 spans 15 residues. The CDR3, as DNA: TGTGCCAGCAGCTTACCGGGGGAGATCGGAAACACCATATATTTT. Residues: CASSLPGEIGNTIYF.

This clonotype was seen many times. The chain is built from TRBV29-1 and TRBJ2-7; 7 positions agree with TRBD1. With V trimmed by 1 base and J by 0 bases, 6 bases remained unmatched. The CDR3 loop spans 15 amino acids. The germline gives CDR1 SQVTM, CDR2 ANQGSEA. The CDR3 sequence: CSVEGVGTASYEQYF. For the CDR3, the DNA is TGCAGCGTTGAAGGGGTGGGGACAGCCTCCTACGAGCAGTACTTC.

This clonotype was detected only once. V gene TRBV3-1 combines with J gene TRBJ2-5, with D maybe TRBD2 (6 bases). The J call may not be correct, given that the DNA end is closer to TRBJ2-7. Germline-derived CDR1 and CDR2 are LGHDT and YNNKEL (reference sequence). This CDR3 is 15 amino acids long. CDR3 loop: CASSQSSGEAYEQYF. The CDR3, as DNA: TGTGCCAGCAGCCAAAGTAGTGGGGAGGCCTACGAGCAGTACTTC.

This chain uses TRBV20-1 with TRBJ2-1, with 10 nucleotides matching TRBD2. The CDR3 sequence is 15 residues long. The germline gives CDR1 DFQATT, CDR2 SNEGSKA (reference sequence). The V and J ends lost 3 bases and 7 bases, in that order; junction bases with no gene match: 9. The CDR3 reads CSASGVAGGFNEQFF. In DNA form, the CDR3 reads TGCAGTGCTAGTGGAGTAGCGGGAGGTTTTAATGAGCAGTTCTTC.

This clonotype came up a few times. Given a much more abundant clone one base away, this may be a read error. The J gene is TRBJ2-7, the V gene TRBV27, with D perhaps matching TRBD1 or TRBD2 (6 bases each). V lost 0 bases, J lost 7 bases, and 25 bases lay in between. The germline gives CDR1 MNHEY, CDR2 SMNVEV (reference sequence). This CDR3 has 18 amino acids. CDR3 residues: CASSLSGGGDNRNNEQYF. For the CDR3, the DNA is TGTGCCAGCAGTTTATCGGGGGGCGGGGACAACCGTAACAATGAGCAGTACTTC.

On this clonotype: This may arise from a read error, as a much more abundant clone is one base away. The V gene is TRBV11-1, the J gene TRBJ2-1; 13 bases are shared with TRBD2. V lost 6 bases to trimming and J lost 5 bases; unmatched junction nucleotides: 4. The CDR3 runs 15 residues. Germline V gives CDR1 SGHAT, CDR2 FQDESV (reference sequence). This CDR3 reads CASSQTSGGHNEQFF. DNA for the CDR3: TGTGCCAGCAGTCAGACTAGCGGGGGGCACAATGAGCAGTTCTTC. The entire variable domain, with the rest obtained from reference TRBV11-1 and TRBJ2-1, is as follows: EAEVAQSPRYKITEKSQAVAFWCDPISGHATLYWYRQILGQGPELLVQFQDESVVDDSQLPKDRFSAERLKGVDSTLKIQPAELGDSAMYLCASSQTSGGHNEQFFGPGTRLTVL.